A single sample gave rise to the 14 T cell receptor beta chains below, sequenced in a study of graft-versus-host responses after intestinal transplantation. No cognate antigen is known for these TCRs. Repertoires were generated with immunoSEQ multiplex PCR, while TCRdb's copy carries only in-frame clones and drops some. Of 90,000 to 150,000 clones in the sample, roughly 96% were seen once. The sample consisted of unstimulated CD8+ T cells sorted from spleen or lymph node cells, taken before intestinal transplant. Receptor source: a human donor who received an intestinal transplant.

V gene TRBV25-1 combines with J gene TRBJ2-5; D is undetermined. The CDR3 has 16 residues. Germline loops: CDR1 MGHDK, CDR2 SYGVNS. Trimming took off 2 bases at V and 1 base at J, with 14 bases between the two ends. The CDR3 DNA follows: TGTGCCAGCAGTGAAACCGTTTGGTACAGCCAAGAGACCCAGTACTTC. Its protein product is CASSETVWYSQETQYF.

The chain uses TRBV15 and TRBJ1-5; D might be TRBD1 (6 bases). From germline, CDR1 is LNHNV and CDR2 YYDKDF (reference sequence). The CDR3 loop spans 15 amino acids. V dropped 0 bases and J dropped 11 bases, with 17 bases sitting between them. In DNA, the CDR3 is TGTGCCACCAGCAGAGATAAGGGGGGGACAATGGCCCAGCATTTT. Translating it yields CATSRDKGGTMAQHF. The variable domain in full, with the rest retrieved from reference TRBV15 and TRBJ1-5, is DAMVIQNPRYQVTQFGKPVTLSCSQTLNHNVMYWYQQKSSQAPKLLFHYYDKDFNNEADTPDNFQSRRPNTSFCFLDIRSPGLGDTAMYLCATSRDKGGTMAQHFGDGTRLSIL.

The V gene is TRBV9, the J gene TRBJ1-2, with 7 bases that match TRBD1. Germline assignment: CDR1 SGDLS and CDR2 YYNGEE. Trimming at V came to 2 bases and at J to 2 bases, leaving 6 bases not matched to a gene. CDR3 length: 15 residues. The CDR3 loop is CASSVRTGENYGYTF. The CDR3 DNA is TGTGCCAGCAGCGTTCGGACAGGAGAAAACTATGGCTACACCTTC.

This clone was counted a few times. The chain couples TRBV6-5 to TRBJ2-1; 7 bases match TRBD1. V was pared by 0 bases and J by 8 bases, with 1 base of the junction left unmatched. There are 13 residues in the CDR3. CDR1 and CDR2 from the germline V gene are MNHEY and SVGAGI. Written as DNA, the CDR3 is TGTGCCAGCAGTTACTCAGGGGGCCATGAGCAGTTCTTC. Amino acids: CASSYSGGHEQFF.

The chain recombines TRBV27 with TRBJ2-3; no clear D. Germline V gives CDR1 MNHEY, CDR2 SMNVEV (reference sequence). V was pared by 3 bases and J by 1 base, with 5 bases between. This CDR3 is 13 amino acids long. CDR3 sequence reads: CASSFPRTDTQYF. The DNA of the CDR3 is TGTGCCAGCAGTTTCCCTCGCACAGATACGCAGTATTTT.

The gene calls are TRBV7-8 and TRBJ2-7; 9 bases agree with TRBD2. Germline V gives CDR1 SGHVS, CDR2 FQNEAQ. Unmatched junction bases numbered 14, after V lost 5 bases and J lost 3 bases. CDR3 size: 17 residues. The CDR3: CASSPQLGTSRDYEQYF. As DNA, the CDR3 is TGTGCCAGCAGCCCGCAGCTGGGGACTAGCCGGGACTACGAGCAGTACTTC.

The chain employs TRBV27 and TRBJ2-7, with 8 positions matching TRBD1. This CDR3 contains 14 residues. J gave up 4 bases and V 6 bases, and 8 bases lay outside the gene matches. CDR1 MNHEY and CDR2 SMNVEV come from the germline V gene (reference sequence). The CDR3 DNA reads as TGTGCCAGCAGCCAAGACAGGGGAGCGTACGAGCAGTACTTC. It encodes CASSQDRGAYEQYF.

The chain uses TRBV19 and TRBJ2-7, with 10 nucleotides matching TRBD1. The CDR3 length is 14 residues. The germline gives CDR1 LNHDA, CDR2 SQIVND (reference sequence). V dropped 4 bases and J dropped 5; count of bases not matched to a gene: 5. CDR3 bases: TGTGCCAGTAGTAACGGGGACAGGGGAGACGAGCAGTACTTC. It is translated as CASSNGDRGDEQYF. Using reference TRBV19 and TRBJ2-7 for the parts outside the CDR3, the full variable domain is DGGITQSPKYLFRKEGQNVTLSCEQNLNHDAMYWYRQDPGQGLRLIYYSQIVNDFQKGDIAEGYSVSREKKESFPLTVTSAQKNPTAFYLCASSNGDRGDEQYFGPGTRLTVT.

This chain joins TRBV28 and TRBJ1-2, with D unclear. The CDR3 runs 13 residues. Trimming removed 3 bases at V and 5 bases at J, with 10 bases between. Germline V gene sequence: CDR1 MDHEN, CDR2 SYDVKM. The CDR3 DNA sequence: TGTGCCAGCAGTTTGCTACCTGCTTATGGCTACACCTTC. It is translated as CASSLLPAYGYTF.

This sequence joins TRBV28 and TRBJ2-3, with D tentatively TRBD1 (6 bases). V lost 5 bases, J lost 0 bases, and 12 bases lay in between. Germline-derived CDR1 and CDR2 are MDHEN and SYDVKM. This CDR3 has 15 amino acids. DNA of the CDR3: TGTGCCAGCAGTCCCGGACAGATTAGCACAGATACGCAGTATTTT. Translated, it gives CASSPGQISTDTQYF.

V gene TRBV10-3 combines with J gene TRBJ2-3, with a possible D match to TRBD2 (6 bases). The CDR3 sequence is 17 residues long. The germline V and J ends were trimmed by 3 bases and 2 bases, with 18 bases remaining between them. Germline CDR1 and CDR2: ENHRY and SYGVKD. CDR3 DNA sequence: TGTGCCATCAGTGACCCAGATACGACTAGGACCACAGATACGCAGTATTTT. Translating it yields CAISDPDTTRTTDTQYF.

The chain employs TRBV16 and TRBJ2-2, with 9 bases matching TRBD1. Germline CDR1 reads KGHSY; CDR2 reads FQNENV. CDR3 size: 19 residues. V lost 0 bases, J lost 6 bases, and 14 bases stayed unmatched. The CDR3 DNA sequence: TGTGCCAGCAGCCAATCGAGTTGGGGACAGGGCAAGGTCGCCGGGGAGCTGTTTTTT. Its protein product is CASSQSSWGQGKVAGELFF.

The gene calls are TRBV27 and TRBJ2-3, with 12 bases aligning to TRBD2. The CDR3 is made up of 16 amino acids. CDR1 and CDR2 from the germline V gene are MNHEY and SMNVEV (reference sequence). V lost 4 bases, J lost 2 bases, and 4 bases stayed unmatched. CDR3 DNA: TGTGCCAGCAGTTGGGGACTAGCGGGTATCACAGATACGCAGTATTTT. Protein sequence: CASSWGLAGITDTQYF.

This chain joins TRBV9 and TRBJ2-1, with 9 positions matching TRBD2. Trimming took 0 bases from V and 9 from J; bases not matched to a gene: 13. The CDR3 runs to 17 residues. Per the germline V gene, CDR1 is SGDLS and CDR2 is YYNGEE. The CDR3 DNA sequence: TGTGCCAGCAGCGTAGGGTTTAGCGGGAGAAGAGGTAGTGAGCAGTTCTTC. This translates into CASSVGFSGRRGSEQFF.